Described below is a single T cell receptor beta chain sequence and its context. This record comes from a study of early stage breast cancer tumors. For the study at large: Samples were sequenced at approximately 9-fold average coverage.

Trimming at V came to 4 bases and at J to 3 bases, leaving 4 bases not matched to a gene. The CDR3 totals 15 residues. Germline V lookup: CDR1 LGHNA, CDR2 YNFKEQ. The repertoire was sequenced with immunoSEQ multiplex PCR; TCRdb's copy has only in-frame clones and lacks some. The sample has around 78,000 clones; roughly 80% are singletons. The sequence came from a person between 60 and 69 years old with breast cancer. Sequenced: blood. V usage is TRBV4-2 and J usage is TRBJ2-7; 12 nucleotides match TRBD2. DNA for the CDR3: TGTGCCAGCAGCCGAACTAGCGGGGGGAGCTACGAGCAGTACTTC. Encoded protein: CASSRTSGGSYEQYF.